A single sample gave rise to the 10 T cell receptor beta chains below, sequenced in a study of T cells in tuberculosis. The method was immunoSEQ multiplex PCR; TCRdb's version includes in-frame clones alone and lacks a portion of them. The data contain 25,000 to 35,000 clones, about 95% of them seen just once; the ten biggest clones take up 2% to 2.5%. Sequencing was carried out using PBMCs. These receptors all stem from a donor between 10 and 35 years old with latent tuberculosis or without tuberculosis infection.

This chain joins TRBV12-5 and TRBJ2-7; D is perhaps TRBD1 (6 bases). Germline-derived CDR1 and CDR2 are LGHNT and FRNRAP. Trimming stripped 0 bases from V and 3 bases from J, with 21 bases between. This CDR3 comprises 18 residues. The CDR3 is CASGLVLWGQDSYYEQYF. The DNA of the CDR3 is TGTGCTAGTGGTTTGGTACTTTGGGGTCAGGACAGCTACTACGAGCAGTACTTC.

The genes are TRBV9 and TRBJ2-1; no definite D call. This CDR3 contains 15 residues. Between the trimmed V and J ends, which lost 1 base and 4 bases, there was a span of 12 bases. CDR1 and CDR2 from the germline V gene are SGDLS and YYNGEE. Here the CDR3 reads CASSVNGVGYNEQFF. The DNA of the CDR3 is TGTGCCAGCAGCGTAAACGGAGTTGGGTACAATGAGCAGTTCTTC.

J is TRBJ2-7 and V is TRBV6-1; D gene uncertain. Germline CDR1 reads MNHNS; CDR2 reads SASEGT. CDR3 size: 13 residues. The ends were cut back, 3 bases at V and 1 base at J, with 7 bases in the middle. The CDR3 region is CASSDGWSYEQYF. CDR3 bases: TGTGCCAGCAGTGACGGGTGGTCCTACGAGCAGTACTTC.

V and J are TRBV2 and TRBJ2-1; the match to TRBD2 covers 11 bases. Looked up from germline, CDR1 is SNHLY and CDR2 is FYNNEI. Unmatched junction bases numbered 5, after V lost 7 bases and J lost 3 bases. The CDR3 spans 15 residues. Here the CDR3 DNA reads TGTGCCAGCACCTTAGCGGGGGGGAACTACAATGAGCAGTTCTTC. This translates into CASTLAGGNYNEQFF.

The chain employs TRBV18 and TRBJ1-4; D is possibly TRBD1 (6 bases). Germline-derived CDR1 and CDR2 are KGHSH and LQKENI. The CDR3 has 15 residues. Trimming took off 4 bases at V and 8 bases at J, with 17 bases between the two ends. The CDR3 region has the DNA TGTGCCAGCTCACATCTGGGGACAAAGGGCGAAAAACTGTTTTTT. This sequence encodes CASSHLGTKGEKLFF.

This chain joins TRBV5-6 and TRBJ2-1; 15 bases are a match to TRBD2. Trimming took 3 bases from V and 7 from J; bases not matched to a gene: 8. Germline V gives CDR1 SGHDT, CDR2 YYEEEE. CDR3 length equals 17 residues. CDR3 amino acids: CASSSGLAGGPGNEQFF. The DNA of the CDR3 is TGTGCCAGCAGCTCAGGACTAGCGGGAGGGCCGGGGAATGAGCAGTTCTTC.

This clone was seen just once. The chain employs TRBV6-4 and TRBJ2-7; a possible D gene is TRBD2 (5 bases). Looked up from germline, CDR1 is MRHNA and CDR2 is SNTAGT. V dropped 5 bases and J dropped 0 bases, with 11 bases sitting between them. This CDR3 has 14 residues. The chain's CDR3 is CASSCAGYSYEQYF. CDR3 in DNA: TGTGCCAGCAGTTGCGCGGGTTACTCCTACGAGCAGTACTTC.

The J gene is TRBJ2-1, the V gene TRBV7-6; 9 bases map to TRBD2. Germline V CDR1 and CDR2: SGHVS, FNYEAQ. Unmatched junction bases numbered 8, after V lost 1 base and J lost 1 base. The CDR3 is made up of 18 amino acids. The CDR3 loop is CASSLEVPTSGSYNEQFF. CDR3 DNA: TGTGCCAGCAGCTTAGAGGTCCCGACTAGCGGTTCCTACAATGAGCAGTTCTTC.

The chain is built from TRBV5-4 and TRBJ1-2; 7 nucleotides align to TRBD1. Germline V gene data show CDR1 as SGHNT and CDR2 as YYREEE (reference sequence). V shed 4 bases and J 6 bases; nucleotides not matched to a gene: 9. This CDR3 spans 14 amino acids. CDR3 DNA: TGTGCCAGCAGCGGTCAGACAGGGCCAAATGGCTACACCTTC. Translation: CASSGQTGPNGYTF.

V is TRBV30 and J is TRBJ1-4; D gene ambiguous. V was trimmed by 0 bases and J by 6 bases, leaving 8 bases between them. CDR1 and CDR2 from the germline V gene are GTSNPN and SVGIG (reference sequence). The CDR3 covers 13 residues. This CDR3 reads CAWSVTVHEKLFF. CDR3 in DNA: TGTGCCTGGAGTGTAACAGTCCATGAAAAACTGTTTTTT.